What follows are 15 T cell receptor beta chains derived from one specimen sequenced in a study of blood T cell repertoires in COVID-19. The repertoire was sequenced with immunoSEQ multiplex PCR; TCRdb's copy has only in-frame clones and lacks some. There are 250,000 or so clones in the sample; around 83% occur only once, and around 8.9% lies in the top ten. Sequencing used peripheral blood. The receptors derive from an elderly man with acute or convalescent COVID-19.

The chain has TRBV25-1 and TRBJ2-1; tentative D call: TRBD2 (6 bases). The CDR3 totals 15 residues. CDR1 and CDR2 (germline): MGHDK, SYGVNS. Trimming shortened V by 2 bases and J by 4 bases, and 12 bases separated the two germline ends. The CDR3 DNA sequence: TGTGCCAGCAGTGAAACGCCCGGGACTTACAATGAGCAGTTCTTC. It encodes CASSETPGTYNEQFF.

This clone was seen a handful of times. The genes are TRBV4-1 and TRBJ1-3; tentative D call: TRBD1 (6 bases). The germline gives CDR1 MGHRA, CDR2 YSYEKL. This CDR3 region has 15 residues. Trimming took off 8 bases at V and 1 base at J, with 15 bases between the two ends. CDR3 coding DNA: TGCGCCAGCCGAACCGCAGGGGTATCTGGAAACACCATATATTTT. It specifies CASRTAGVSGNTIYF.

This clone came up a few times. The chain recombines TRBV6-5 with TRBJ2-2; 8 nucleotides line up with TRBD1. This CDR3 has 14 amino acids. V lost 6 bases to trimming and J lost 7 bases; unmatched junction nucleotides: 7. Germline CDR1 is MNHEY and CDR2 is SVGAGI. CDR3 sequence (DNA): TGTGCCAGCAGGGCGACAGGGGTTAGCGGGGAGCTGTTTTTT. Translated, it gives CASRATGVSGELFF.

V and J are TRBV5-1 and TRBJ1-2, with TRBD1 matching over 7 bases. This CDR3 has 16 amino acids. Unmatched junction bases numbered 9, after V lost 2 bases and J lost 2 bases. Germline lookup yields CDR1 SGHRS and CDR2 YFSETQ. CDR3 sequence (DNA): TGCGCCAGCAGCTTAAGACAGGGAGGAGCAAACTATGGCTACACCTTC. Protein sequence: CASSLRQGGANYGYTF.

The chain uses TRBV5-8 and TRBJ2-4; 10 bases agree with TRBD2. V was pared by 0 bases and J by 4 bases, with 4 bases of the junction left unmatched. Germline V lookup: CDR1 SGHTS, CDR2 YDEGEE. This CDR3 has 16 residues. CDR3 residues: CASSLVGTSAKNIQYF. For the CDR3, the DNA is TGTGCCAGCAGCTTGGTCGGGACTAGCGCAAAAAACATTCAGTACTTC.

V usage is TRBV28 and J usage is TRBJ2-3, with 10 nucleotides matching TRBD2. Per the germline V gene, CDR1 is MDHEN and CDR2 is SYDVKM. The ends lost 4 bases at V and 7 bases at J; junction bases unmatched: 8. The CDR3 has 15 amino acids. CDR3: CASSSQAGGENTQYF. As DNA, the CDR3 is TGTGCCAGCAGTTCCCAAGCGGGGGGGGAAAATACGCAGTATTTT.

The rearrangement links TRBV6-1 to TRBJ1-5; maybe TRBD1 (6 bases). The CDR3 covers 16 residues. CDR1 is MNHNS, CDR2 SASEGT, per germline. The V and J ends lost 1 base and 0 bases respectively, with 10 bases between them. The CDR3 nucleotides read TGTGCCAGCAGTGAAGTAACAGGGACTAGCAATCAGCCCCAGCATTTT. It translates to CASSEVTGTSNQPQHF.

The chain employs TRBV6-4 and TRBJ2-3, with D uncertain. V lost 4 bases to trimming and J lost 5 bases, with 16 bases between them. This CDR3 is 15 amino acids long. Germline V gene sequence: CDR1 MRHNA, CDR2 SNTAGT. This chain's CDR3 is CASSAQKGGGDTQYF. The CDR3 bases are TGTGCCAGCAGTGCCCAAAAAGGCGGCGGAGATACGCAGTATTTT.

CDR3 sequence reads: CASSLGGRMNNEQFF. CDR3 nucleotide sequence: TGTGCCAGCAGCTTAGGCGGGAGGATGAACAATGAGCAGTTCTTC. V usage is TRBV7-3 and J usage is TRBJ2-1; TRBD2 aligns across 8 bases. There are 15 residues in the CDR3. The junction had 5 bases not matched to a gene; V was cut back by 2 bases and J by 5 bases. Germline V gives CDR1 SGHTA, CDR2 FQGTGA.

The chain uses TRBV5-1 and TRBJ2-2; no reliable D call. The CDR3 sequence is 16 residues long. V was trimmed by 0 bases and J by 3 bases, leaving 12 bases between them. The germline CDR1 and CDR2 sequences are SGHRS and YFSETQ. The DNA for the CDR3 is TGCGCCAGCAGCTTGGCCGAGCGCCTCCACACCGGGGAGCTGTTTTTT. Its protein is CASSLAERLHTGELFF. The complete variable domain, with remaining parts taken from reference TRBV5-1 and TRBJ2-2, reads KAGVTQTPRYLIKTRGQQVTLSCSPISGHRSVSWYQQTPGQGLQFLFEYFSETQRNKGNFPGRFSGRQFSNSRSEMNVSTLELGDSALYLCASSLAERLHTGELFFGEGSRLTVL.

This chain joins TRBV5-1 and TRBJ1-2; 7 bases are shared with TRBD1. Germline lookup yields CDR1 SGHRS and CDR2 YFSETQ. CDR3 length: 17 amino acids. Trimming at V came to 5 bases and at J to 1 base, leaving 14 bases not matched to a gene. In DNA form, the CDR3 reads TGCGCCAGCAGTATAGACAGGGCCAGAGCTAATAACTATGGCTACACCTTC. The encoded protein is CASSIDRARANNYGYTF.

The V gene is TRBV5-1, the J gene TRBJ1-4, with a weak D call TRBD1 (5 bases). Between the trimmed V and J ends, which lost 4 bases and 1 base, there was a span of 8 bases. The CDR3 extends over 14 amino acids. Germline-derived CDR1 and CDR2 are SGHRS and YFSETQ. CDR3 in amino acids: CASSRTLTNEKLFF. In DNA form, the CDR3 reads TGCGCCAGCAGCCGGACATTAACTAATGAAAAACTGTTTTTT.

This chain connects TRBV18 to TRBJ2-3; no firm D call. Trimming shortened V by 5 bases and J by 3 bases, and 6 bases separated the two germline ends. The length of the CDR3 is 12 residues. CDR1 and CDR2 (germline): KGHSH, LQKENI. This CDR3 is CASSSRTDTQYF. Written as DNA, the CDR3 is TGTGCCAGCTCATCCCGGACAGATACGCAGTATTTT.

The V gene is TRBV2, the J gene TRBJ1-2, with 10 bases fitting TRBD1. V shed 5 bases and J 8 bases; nucleotides not matched to a gene: 8. The CDR3 covers 14 residues. Germline assignment: CDR1 SNHLY and CDR2 FYNNEI. This CDR3 is CASSPDRGLRGYTF. In DNA form, the CDR3 reads TGTGCCAGCAGTCCTGACAGGGGGCTACGGGGCTACACCTTC. The whole variable domain, filled in from reference TRBV2 and TRBJ1-2, reads EPEVTQTPSHQVTQMGQEVILRCVPISNHLYFYWYRQILGQKVEFLVSFYNNEISEKSEIFDDQFSVERPDGSNFTLKIRSTKLEDSAMYFCASSPDRGLRGYTFGSGTRLTVV.

V usage is TRBV6-5 and J usage is TRBJ2-7, with D possibly matching TRBD2 (7 bases). CDR1 MNHEY and CDR2 SVGAGI come from the germline V gene. The V end lost 0 bases, the J end lost 7 bases, and 13 bases lay between the germline ends. This CDR3 has 14 amino acids. CDR3 sequence (DNA): TGTGCCAGCAGTTACTCGGGGGGGCAAAGTGAGCAGTACTTC. It yields the protein CASSYSGGQSEQYF.